Listed here are 4 T cell receptor beta chains from one sample, sequenced in a study of spatial heterogeneity in lung cancer. Overall study results and limits: It was found that expanded intratumoral alpha and beta TCR counts tracked tumor mutation counts.

These receptors have no identified antigens. Each CDR3 protein gets one entry after TCRdb re-called the 5' RACE reads with MiXCR. The sample contains some 1,400 distinct CDR3 sequences, roughly 15% of which appear only once. The time point is: sample taken at primary tumor resection. The input for sequencing was lung tumor tissue, taken at surgery. The receptor source for this set is a male donor with early-stage non-small cell lung cancer.

This clonotype is classed as medium-sized. The chain combines TRBV30 with TRBJ2-4; no clear D gene. This CDR3 spans 12 amino acids. Trimming took off 5 bases at V and 1 base at J, with 6 bases between the two ends. Per germline, CDR1 GTSNPN and CDR2 SVGIG (reference sequence). CDR3 sequence: CAWAEAKNIQYF. The CDR3 bases are TGTGCCTGGGCCGAGGCCAAAAACATTCAGTACTTC.

This clonotype was counted only a few times. The V call is TRBV29-1, the J call TRBJ2-7; D may be TRBD1 (6 bases). V lost 5 bases and J 2 bases, leaving 10 bases between the germline ends. Germline V gene lookup returns CDR1 SQVTM and CDR2 ANQGSEA. The CDR3 is made up of 12 amino acids. The CDR3 DNA is TGCAGCGTTAGGGGGAGTGCCTACGAGCAGTACTTC. It translates to CSVRGSAYEQYF.

The table lists this clonotype with a few counts. The V gene is TRBV7-9, the J gene TRBJ1-6; 7 nucleotides agree with TRBD1. V gave up 2 bases and J gave up 10 bases; unmatched junction bases: 5. From germline, CDR1 is SEHNR and CDR2 FQNEAQ (reference sequence). The CDR3 extends over 14 amino acids. CDR3 in amino acids: CASSLSGGASPLHF. The CDR3 bases are TGTGCCAGCAGCTTATCAGGGGGAGCGTCACCCCTCCACTTT.

This clonotype is deemed large. The chain has TRBV30 and TRBJ1-6; D not certain. The V and J ends lost 3 bases and 6 bases respectively, with 6 bases between them. In germline, CDR1 is GTSNPN, CDR2 SVGIG (reference sequence). This CDR3 is 12 amino acids long. The CDR3 here is CAWRPTNSPLHF. In DNA form, the CDR3 reads TGTGCCTGGAGACCCACTAATTCACCCCTCCACTTT.